A selection of T cell receptor beta chains follows, all from one sample in a study of T cells in Graves' hyperthyroidism and ophthalmopathy. TCRdb fed the multiplex PCR reads into MiXCR, producing one record per CDR3 protein. The table shows approximately 360,000 distinct CDR3 sequences, with around 25% occurring only once. Sequencing was performed on blood. These receptors were taken from a man aged 45 to 65 with Graves' hyperthyroidism. Each CDR3 is given with its conserved first and last residue. A D gene is named only where the DNA matches it firmly. Where a row states a size, it is once, few, many or the class of an expanded clone; other rows omit it.

j_call,d_call,v_call,clone_size,cdr3_aa,cdr3_nt
TRBJ2-7,NA,TRBV6-2/TRBV6-3,many,CASALGGVSSYEQYF,TGTGCCAGCGCCCTAGGGGGAGTCAGCTCCTACGAGCAGTACTTC
TRBJ2-2,NA,TRBV7-2,NA,CASGTLMNTGELFF,TGTGCCAGCGGGACTTTAATGAACACCGGGGAGCTGTTTTTT
TRBJ2-5,TRBD1,TRBV7-9,many,CASSPTGARETQYF,TGTGCCAGCAGCCCGACAGGGGCCCGGGAGACCCAGTACTTC
TRBJ1-5,TRBD1,TRBV18,many,CASSPGQGLQPQHF,TGTGCCAGCTCACCCGGACAGGGACTTCAGCCCCAGCATTTT
TRBJ1-2,NA,TRBV3-1,NA,CASSGDHYGYTF,TGTGCCAGCAGCGGGGACCACTATGGCTACACCTTC
TRBJ2-5,NA,TRBV5-1,once,CASSQSDGGQETQYF,TGCGCCAGCAGCCAATCTGACGGGGGCCAAGAGACCCAGTACTTC
TRBJ2-1,NA,TRBV20-1,NA,CSARVRYNEQFF,TGCAGTGCTAGAGTAAGGTACAATGAGCAGTTCTTC
TRBJ2-5,TRBD2,TRBV2,NA,CASSSLSGRDETQYF,TGTGCCAGCAGTTCCCTGAGCGGGAGGGATGAGACCCAGTACTTC
TRBJ1-2,TRBD1,TRBV6-1,few,CASSESGTGLRGYTF,TGTGCCAGCAGTGAAAGCGGGACAGGGTTGAGGGGCTACACCTTC
TRBJ1-5,NA,TRBV7-2,NA,CASSLERQGPQHF,TGTGCCAGCAGCTTAGAGAGGCAGGGTCCCCAGCATTTT
TRBJ2-5,NA,TRBV10-3,many,CAISQGSRGETQYF,TGTGCCATCTCCCAAGGGTCCCGGGGAGAGACCCAGTACTTC